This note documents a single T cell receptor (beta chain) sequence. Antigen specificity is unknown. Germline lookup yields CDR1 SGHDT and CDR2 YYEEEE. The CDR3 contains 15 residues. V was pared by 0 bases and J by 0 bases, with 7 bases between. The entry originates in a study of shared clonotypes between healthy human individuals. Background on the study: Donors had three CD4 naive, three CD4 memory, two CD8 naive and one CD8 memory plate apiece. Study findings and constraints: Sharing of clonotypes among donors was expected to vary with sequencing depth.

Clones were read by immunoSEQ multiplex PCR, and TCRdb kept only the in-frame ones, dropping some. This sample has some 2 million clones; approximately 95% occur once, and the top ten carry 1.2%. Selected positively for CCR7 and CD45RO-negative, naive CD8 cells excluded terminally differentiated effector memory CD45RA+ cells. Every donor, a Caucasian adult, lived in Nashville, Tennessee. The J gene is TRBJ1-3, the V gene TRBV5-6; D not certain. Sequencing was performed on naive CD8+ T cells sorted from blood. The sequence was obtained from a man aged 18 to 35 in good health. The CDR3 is CASSLGQNSGNTIYF. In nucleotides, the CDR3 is TGTGCCAGCAGCTTGGGGCAGAACTCTGGAAACACCATATATTTT.